The sequence of this T cell receptor (beta chain) was determined in a study of T cells in Graves' hyperthyroidism and ophthalmopathy. Findings and caveats of the study: By a 13 V-J model, ophthalmopathy was set apart from stable hyperthyroidism. In validation, the model predicted ophthalmopathy. These predictions came a median roughly 6 months before onset.

Diagnoses rested on clinical symptoms, serum thyroxine and TRAb, thyroid ultrasound and orbital computed tomography. V lost 8 bases and J lost 1, with 14 bases in between. This CDR3 is 14 amino acids long. The germline CDR1 and CDR2 sequences are LNHDA and SQIVND (reference sequence). Details on this clonotype: Its antigen remains unidentified.

TCR beta CDR3 regions were amplified from RNA transcripts. Primed by the HTBI set, a first-round RT-PCR was run on the TCR CDR3. MiXCR, applied by TCRdb to the multiplex PCR reads, yields one record per CDR3 protein. The sample yields about 520,000 distinct CDR3 sequences, around 21% seen once. The receptor was isolated from a man between 18 and 35 years old with Graves' hyperthyroidism. V is TRBV19 and J is TRBJ1-1; D possibly corresponds to TRBD1 (5 bases). Sequenced sample: blood. CDR3 in amino acids: CASSPGGKNTEAFF. CDR3 DNA: TGTGCCAGTTCCCCTGGGGGGAAGAACACTGAAGCTTTCTTT.